The 32 T cell receptor beta chains in this list originate from one sample, sequenced in a study of T-cell memory formation after mild COVID-19. TCRdb independently ran MiXCR on the 5' RACE reads; one entry per CDR3 protein. This table holds about 280,000 distinct CDR3 sequences, 8.2% found once. Material: PBMCs or a T cell subset sorted from them (not recorded which). Every receptor here comes from a man younger than 30 who had mild COVID-19 (a few samples of this study predate the infection). Cell type and time point are not known.

This clonotype occurred a few times. This sequence joins TRBV12-3 or TRBV12-4 and TRBJ2-7, with D tentatively TRBD1 (5 bases). This CDR3 has 15 amino acids. Trimming pared 6 bases from V and 6 bases from J, leaving 21 bases between. The CDR3 coding sequence is TGTGCCAGCAGCCCCCTTAGTCAGGGCCTCGGCGAGCAGTACTTC. It specifies CASSPLSQGLGEQYF.

The chain recombines TRBV7-2 with TRBJ2-1, with TRBD2 matching over 12 bases. Germline values: CDR1 SGHTA, CDR2 FQGNSA. The V segment lost 5 bases and the J segment 5 bases; nucleotides outside the gene matches: 7. CDR3 size: 16 residues. In nucleotides, the CDR3 is TGTGCCAGCAGCCGGAGGACTAGCGGGATAAACAATGAGCAGTTCTTC. It yields the protein CASSRRTSGINNEQFF. Full variable domain (outside the CDR3, taken from reference TRBV7-2 and TRBJ2-1): GAGVSQSPSNKVTEKGKDVELRCDPISGHTALYWYRQSLGQGLEFLIYFQGNSAPDKSGLPSDRFSAERTGGSVSTLTIQRTQQEDSAVYLCASSRRTSGINNEQFFGPGTRLTVL.

This clonotype was seen a few times. The chain recombines TRBV18 with TRBJ1-1; the D gene is possibly TRBD1 (6 bases). CDR1 and CDR2 (germline): KGHSH, LQKENI. The CDR3 contains 15 residues. Trimming pared 5 bases from V and 0 bases from J, leaving 13 bases between. The CDR3 DNA sequence: TGTGCCAGCTCAACTTCGACAGGTATGAACACTGAAGCTTTCTTT. Its protein product is CASSTSTGMNTEAFF.

CDR3 in amino acids: CASSQDVGLAGREQFF. As DNA, the CDR3 is TGCGCCAGCAGCCAAGATGTAGGACTAGCGGGGAGAGAGCAGTTCTTC. The V gene is TRBV4-3, the J gene TRBJ2-1, with 12 bases fitting TRBD2. The J segment lost 10 bases and the V segment lost 0 bases, leaving 7 bases of the junction unmatched. From germline, CDR1 is LGHNA and CDR2 YSLEER. This CDR3 has 16 residues.

This clonotype occurred a few times. CDR3 residues: CASSQGWALAGTPYNEQFF. The CDR3, as DNA: TGTGCCAGCAGCCAAGGTTGGGCCCTAGCGGGGACCCCATACAATGAGCAGTTCTTC. This chain joins TRBV3-1 and TRBJ2-1; 9 nucleotides match TRBD2. The J segment lost 4 bases and the V segment lost 1 base, leaving 14 bases of the junction unmatched. CDR3 size: 19 residues. CDR1 and CDR2 from the germline V gene are LGHDT and YNNKEL (reference sequence).

The CDR3 is CASSLGVGPGYTF. The CDR3, as DNA: TGTGCCAGCAGTTTAGGGGTGGGACCCGGCTACACCTTC. This sequence joins TRBV12-3 or TRBV12-4 and TRBJ1-2; tentative D call: TRBD1 (5 bases). V lost 1 base and J lost 8, with 11 bases in between. This CDR3 contains 13 residues.

The table lists this clonotype with many counts. V is TRBV20-1 and J is TRBJ1-2, with D unclear. With 6 bases removed from V and 0 bases from J, the gap between germline ends came to 17 bases. CDR1 and CDR2 (germline): DFQATT, SNEGSKA (reference sequence). The length of the CDR3 is 15 residues. The chain's CDR3 is CSARRVGPANYGYTF. The CDR3 DNA follows: TGCAGTGCGCGAAGGGTCGGTCCCGCTAACTATGGCTACACCTTC.

The chain employs TRBV10-3 and TRBJ2-7; possibly TRBD2 for D (5 bases). The V gene lost 8 bases and the J gene lost 4 bases, with 9 bases spanning the gap. The CDR3 covers 11 residues. Per germline, CDR1 ENHRY and CDR2 SYGVKD. The CDR3 here is CAIGSGYEQYV. CDR3 coding DNA: TGTGCCATCGGTTCGGGATACGAGCAGTACGTC.

This clonotype was recorded many times. The gene calls are TRBV20-1 and TRBJ1-2; TRBD1 matches 7 bases. V shed 8 bases and J 5 bases; nucleotides not matched to a gene: 5. CDR1 is DFQATT, CDR2 SNEGSKA, per germline (reference sequence). This CDR3 has 11 amino acids. This CDR3 is CSSTGEYGYTF. CDR3 sequence (DNA): TGCAGTTCAACAGGGGAGTATGGCTACACCTTC.

The V call is TRBV5-1, the J call TRBJ2-2; no clear D. V was pared by 0 bases and J by 10 bases, with 16 bases between. Germline V gene sequence: CDR1 SGHRS, CDR2 YFSETQ. CDR3 length equals 15 residues. CDR3 nucleotides: TGCGCCAGCAGCTTGGCCGGTGGAAGTACGGCGGAGCTGTTTTTT. Translating gives CASSLAGGSTAELFF.

The chain employs TRBV11-2 and TRBJ2-7; perhaps TRBD1 as D (6 bases). CDR1 and CDR2 from the germline V gene are SGHAT and FQNNGV. V dropped 6 bases and J dropped 3 bases, with 18 bases sitting between them. This CDR3 spans 15 amino acids. In DNA form, the CDR3 reads TGTGCCAGCAGTTCCGGGACACTAGTGGGCTACGAGCAGTACTTC. Protein: CASSSGTLVGYEQYF.

This clonotype was counted at least ten times. This sequence joins TRBV5-1 and TRBJ2-1, with D tentatively TRBD2 (7 bases). The germline gives CDR1 SGHRS, CDR2 YFSETQ. The V and J ends lost 4 bases and 4 bases respectively, with 27 bases between them. There are 19 residues in the CDR3. Here the CDR3 reads CASSPVPSGAGALYNEQFF. The CDR3 bases are TGCGCCAGCAGCCCTGTCCCCTCGGGGGCGGGGGCCCTGTACAATGAGCAGTTCTTC.

The rearrangement joins TRBV6-2 or TRBV6-3 to TRBJ2-3, with D perhaps TRBD1 or TRBD2 (5 bases each). Trimming shortened V by 2 bases and J by 14 bases, and 14 bases separated the two germline ends. In germline, CDR1 is MNHEY, CDR2 SVGEGT. The CDR3 covers 12 residues. The CDR3 loop reads CASSYRDPRPYF. CDR3 coding DNA: TGTGCCAGCAGTTACCGGGACCCCCGTCCGTATTTT.

Only a few counts were recorded for this clonotype. The genes are TRBV12-3 or TRBV12-4 and TRBJ2-5; TRBD1 is a possible D gene (6 bases). Trimming left V 3 bases short and J 5 bases short, with 16 bases between. This CDR3 region has 15 residues. Here the CDR3 reads CASSFVQGGWETQYF. The CDR3 coding sequence is TGTGCCAGCAGTTTTGTACAGGGTGGTTGGGAGACCCAGTACTTC.

This clonotype appeared a few times. The rearrangement uses TRBV7-6 and TRBJ2-7, with 10 nucleotides matching TRBD1. The CDR3 loop spans 14 amino acids. J gave up 7 bases and V 5 bases, and 8 bases lay outside the gene matches. CDR1 is SGHVS, CDR2 FNYEAQ, per germline. The DNA of the CDR3 is TGTGCCAGCAGCCGGGACAGGGGCAGTGGAGAGCAGTACGTC. Translation gives CASSRDRGSGEQYV.

This clonotype has a handful of counts. The genes are TRBV5-5 and TRBJ1-1; D gene uncertain. Germline V CDR1 and CDR2: SGHKS, YYEKEE (reference sequence). The CDR3 is 14 residues long. V lost 1 base to trimming and J lost 5 bases, with 12 bases between them. The CDR3: CASSLYLQGTEAFF. As DNA, the CDR3 is TGTGCCAGCAGCTTGTATCTGCAAGGGACTGAAGCTTTCTTT. Full variable domain (rest looked up from reference TRBV5-5 and TRBJ1-1): DAGVTQSPTHLIKTRGQQVTLRCSPISGHKSVSWYQQVLGQGPQFIFQYYEKEERGRGNFPDRFSARQFPNYSSELNVNALLLGDSALYLCASSLYLQGTEAFFGQGTRLTVV.

This clonotype was counted many times. The chain uses TRBV20-1 and TRBJ1-1; no clear D. Germline V gives CDR1 DFQATT, CDR2 SNEGSKA (reference sequence). The CDR3 consists of 11 residues. V lost 1 base and J 0 bases, leaving 0 bases between the germline ends. The CDR3 nucleotides are TGCAGTGCTAGAGTGAACACTGAAGCTTTCTTT. Translated: CSARVNTEAFF.

This clonotype showed up many times. The chain joins TRBV4-2 to TRBJ1-1; TRBD1 is a possible D gene (6 bases). Germline V lookup: CDR1 LGHNA, CDR2 YNFKEQ. CDR3 length equals 16 residues. V was clipped by 0 bases and J by 6 bases, with 17 bases between them. The CDR3 bases are TGTGCCAGCAGCCAAGACCGGGGCAGGGGAGGGTCTGAAGCTTTCTTT. It yields the protein CASSQDRGRGGSEAFF.

This clonotype occurred a few times. CDR3 loop: CASSFHRGLGANVLTF. CDR3 in DNA: TGCGCCAGCAGCTTCCACAGGGGGCTAGGGGCCAACGTCCTGACTTTC. The V and J genes are TRBV5-1 and TRBJ2-6, with 9 bases that match TRBD1. In germline, CDR1 is SGHRS, CDR2 YFSETQ. Trimming at V came to 2 bases and at J to 4 bases, leaving 4 bases not matched to a gene. The CDR3 sequence is 16 residues long.

This clonotype was observed a handful of times. The chain couples TRBV10-1 to TRBJ2-3, with TRBD2 identical over 10 bases. Germline V gene sequence: CDR1 WNHNN, CDR2 SYGVQD (reference sequence). This CDR3 region has 13 residues. The CDR3 loop is CASGGPGRDTQYF. The CDR3 DNA reads as TGCGCTAGCGGGGGGCCGGGTAGGGATACGCAGTATTTT.

This clonotype showed up many times. J is TRBJ2-1 and V is TRBV5-6; perhaps D is TRBD1 or TRBD2 (5 bases each). CDR1 and CDR2 from the germline V gene are SGHDT and YYEEEE. The CDR3 has 13 residues. The V and J ends lost 2 bases and 6 bases respectively, with 9 bases between them. In DNA, the CDR3 is TGTGCCAGCAGCTTCGCAGGGAGCAATGAGCAGTTCTTC. Its protein product is CASSFAGSNEQFF.

In this sample, this clonotype turned up a few times. The chain is built from TRBV24-1 and TRBJ2-1, with D tentatively TRBD1 (5 bases). Germline assignment: CDR1 KGHDR and CDR2 SFDVKD. The length of the CDR3 is 15 residues. Trimming left V 5 bases short and J 5 bases short, with 15 bases between. Here the CDR3 DNA reads TGTGCCACCAGTGGCAGGGTAATCGACAACAATGAGCAGTTCTTC. Encoded protein: CATSGRVIDNNEQFF.

This clonotype was detected many times. This chain uses TRBV7-6 with TRBJ1-1; TRBD1 is a possible D gene (5 bases). With 0 bases removed from V and 10 bases from J, the gap between germline ends came to 15 bases. The CDR3 runs to 14 residues. Germline CDR1 reads SGHVS; CDR2 reads FNYEAQ. As DNA, the CDR3 is TGTGCCAGCAGCTTAGCGGGGGATGGAGGGGCAGCTTTCTTT. Encoded protein: CASSLAGDGGAAFF.

The chain joins TRBV10-3 to TRBJ2-3; 10 nucleotides agree with TRBD2. The CDR3 length is 16 residues. J was trimmed by 1 base and V by 3 bases; bases with no gene match: 4. The germline V gene has CDR1 ENHRY and CDR2 SYGVKD. DNA for the CDR3: TGTGCCATCAGTGACCCGACTAGCGGGCGCACAGATACGCAGTATTTT. It codes for CAISDPTSGRTDTQYF.

This chain connects TRBV5-1 to TRBJ2-1, with TRBD1 matching 9 bases. Germline-derived CDR1 and CDR2 are SGHRS and YFSETQ. The CDR3 sequence is 15 residues long. Losses at the gene ends were 1 base for V and 4 bases for J; bases not matched to a gene: 3. The CDR3 is CASSLRDRVYNEQFF. As DNA, the CDR3 is TGCGCCAGCAGCTTGAGGGACAGGGTTTACAATGAGCAGTTCTTC. Drawing the rest from reference TRBV5-1 and TRBJ2-1, the complete variable domain is KAGVTQTPRYLIKTRGQQVTLSCSPISGHRSVSWYQQTPGQGLQFLFEYFSETQRNKGNFPGRFSGRQFSNSRSEMNVSTLELGDSALYLCASSLRDRVYNEQFFGPGTRLTVL.

This clonotype was counted at least ten times. The chain carries TRBV6-5 and TRBJ2-3; 13 positions agree with TRBD2. Losses at the gene ends were 4 bases for V and 5 bases for J; bases not matched to a gene: 6. The CDR3 is 16 amino acids. CDR1 is MNHEY, CDR2 SVGAGI, per germline. The CDR3 nucleotides read TGTGCCAGCAGTTTCACTAGCGGGGGGGCCGGAGATACGCAGTATTTT. Translation gives CASSFTSGGAGDTQYF.

This clonotype showed up just a few times. This sequence joins TRBV5-6 and TRBJ2-5; no definite D call. The germline V and J ends were trimmed by 4 bases and 6 bases, with 10 bases remaining between them. Germline CDR1 reads SGHDT; CDR2 reads YYEEEE. This CDR3 spans 12 amino acids. The CDR3 nucleotides read TGTGCCAGCAGCGTGGGGATACAGACCCAGTACTTC. Protein sequence: CASSVGIQTQYF.

The chain links TRBV12-3 or TRBV12-4 to TRBJ1-1; D remains unclear. The CDR3 covers 13 residues. Trimming shortened V by 5 bases and J by 4 bases, and 11 bases separated the two germline ends. Here the CDR3 DNA reads TGTGCCAGCAGTCCTCAGGTTGGCACTGAAGCTTTCTTT. It yields the protein CASSPQVGTEAFF.

The chain couples TRBV29-1 to TRBJ2-7; 10 bases fit TRBD1. J lost 6 bases, V lost 7 bases, and 6 bases had no gene match. Germline V gives CDR1 SQVTM, CDR2 ANQGSEA. The length of the CDR3 is 12 residues. The CDR3 reads CSARQGAGEQYF. CDR3 nucleotide sequence: TGCAGCGCTAGACAGGGGGCGGGCGAGCAGTACTTC.

This clonotype was seen ten or more times. The chain is built from TRBV5-1 and TRBJ2-7, with D unclear. The CDR3 totals 17 residues. In germline, CDR1 is SGHRS, CDR2 YFSETQ. The V gene lost 3 bases and the J gene lost 1 base, with 20 bases spanning the gap. The chain's CDR3 is CASSSLEQGKQSYEQYF. CDR3 nucleotides: TGCGCCAGCAGCTCATTGGAACAAGGAAAACAGTCCTACGAGCAGTACTTC.

The J gene is TRBJ1-2, the V gene TRBV5-1; D remains ambiguous. Germline V gene sequence: CDR1 SGHRS, CDR2 YFSETQ. The V and J ends lost 4 bases and 6 bases respectively, with 13 bases between them. CDR3 length: 13 residues. As DNA, the CDR3 is TGCGCCAGCAGCCCCGCGGCTGGGGATGGCTACACCTTC. Protein: CASSPAAGDGYTF.

V usage is TRBV4-2 and J usage is TRBJ2-1, with D perhaps TRBD1 (6 bases). Germline CDR1 reads LGHNA; CDR2 reads YNFKEQ. CDR3 length: 18 residues. Trimming removed 1 base at V and 3 bases at J, with 19 bases between. CDR3 protein: CASSQGQPTGRDYNEQFF. DNA for the CDR3: TGTGCCAGCAGCCAAGGTCAACCAACAGGGAGAGACTACAATGAGCAGTTCTTC.